The TCR beta chain under discussion was sequenced for a study of blood T cell repertoires in COVID-19. This clone has just a few counts. Assay used: immunoSEQ multiplex PCR; TCRdb lists only in-frame clones, some missing. The data show around 240,000 clones, with approximately 83% seen just once and roughly 7% held by the top ten. Germline CDR1 and CDR2: SEHNR and FQNEAQ (reference sequence). The CDR3 runs to 12 residues. Trimming removed 10 bases from V and 3 bases from J, with 13 bases in between. The origin of this receptor is a woman aged 45 to 65 with acute or convalescent COVID-19. The chain employs TRBV7-9 and TRBJ2-7, with a weak D call TRBD2 (7 bases). The sample consisted of peripheral blood. Here the CDR3 reads CAMTGGDYEQYF. The CDR3 DNA reads as TGTGCCATGACGGGGGGCGACTACGAGCAGTACTTC.